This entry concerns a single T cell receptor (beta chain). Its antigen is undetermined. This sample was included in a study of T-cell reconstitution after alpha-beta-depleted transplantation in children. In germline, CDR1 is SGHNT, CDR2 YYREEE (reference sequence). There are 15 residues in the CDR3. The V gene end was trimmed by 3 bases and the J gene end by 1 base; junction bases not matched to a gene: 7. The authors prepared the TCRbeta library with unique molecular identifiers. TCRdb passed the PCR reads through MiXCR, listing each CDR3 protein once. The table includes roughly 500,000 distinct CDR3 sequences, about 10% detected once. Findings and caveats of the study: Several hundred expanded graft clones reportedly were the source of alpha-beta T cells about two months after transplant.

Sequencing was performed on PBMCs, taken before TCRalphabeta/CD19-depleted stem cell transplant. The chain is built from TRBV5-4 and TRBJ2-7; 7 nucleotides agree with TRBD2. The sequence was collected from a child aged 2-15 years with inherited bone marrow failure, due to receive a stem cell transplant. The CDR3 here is CASSWGEGHSYEQYF. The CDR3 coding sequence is TGTGCCAGCAGCTGGGGGGAGGGCCATTCCTACGAGCAGTACTTC.